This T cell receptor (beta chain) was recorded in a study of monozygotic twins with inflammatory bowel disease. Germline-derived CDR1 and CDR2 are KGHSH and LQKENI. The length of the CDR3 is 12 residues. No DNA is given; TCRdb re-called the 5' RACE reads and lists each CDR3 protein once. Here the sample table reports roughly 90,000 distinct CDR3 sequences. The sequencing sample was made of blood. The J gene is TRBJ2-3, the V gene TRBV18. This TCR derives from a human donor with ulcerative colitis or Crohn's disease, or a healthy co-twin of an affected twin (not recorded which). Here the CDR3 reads CASSPSLDTQYF.